This T cell receptor (beta chain) was sequenced for a study of PD-L1 blockade in urothelial cancer. As for the study in general: Males with bladder-origin urothelial cancer made up about 90% of the roughly 29 patients. Blood analysis occurred 3 weeks (second dose) and 6 weeks after treatment start.

The protocol was immunoSEQ multiplex PCR, while the TCRdb copy is restricted to in-frame clones and leaves out a portion. The sample yields 70,000 to 100,000 clones, 84% seen once. The time point was: pretreatment peripheral blood. The V gene end was trimmed by 0 bases and the J gene end by 3 bases; junction bases not matched to a gene: 5. This CDR3 spans 16 amino acids. Germline CDR1 reads MGHRA; CDR2 reads YSYEKL. The source of this sequence is a man between 60 and 75 years old with urothelial cancer. Source: PBMCs, taken around atezolizumab (anti-PD-L1) treatment. The V call is TRBV4-1, the J call TRBJ1-5; TRBD1 matches at 7 bases. CDR3 loop: CASSQDWDSNNQPQHF. In DNA, the CDR3 is TGCGCCAGCAGCCAAGATTGGGACAGCAACAATCAGCCCCAGCATTTT.